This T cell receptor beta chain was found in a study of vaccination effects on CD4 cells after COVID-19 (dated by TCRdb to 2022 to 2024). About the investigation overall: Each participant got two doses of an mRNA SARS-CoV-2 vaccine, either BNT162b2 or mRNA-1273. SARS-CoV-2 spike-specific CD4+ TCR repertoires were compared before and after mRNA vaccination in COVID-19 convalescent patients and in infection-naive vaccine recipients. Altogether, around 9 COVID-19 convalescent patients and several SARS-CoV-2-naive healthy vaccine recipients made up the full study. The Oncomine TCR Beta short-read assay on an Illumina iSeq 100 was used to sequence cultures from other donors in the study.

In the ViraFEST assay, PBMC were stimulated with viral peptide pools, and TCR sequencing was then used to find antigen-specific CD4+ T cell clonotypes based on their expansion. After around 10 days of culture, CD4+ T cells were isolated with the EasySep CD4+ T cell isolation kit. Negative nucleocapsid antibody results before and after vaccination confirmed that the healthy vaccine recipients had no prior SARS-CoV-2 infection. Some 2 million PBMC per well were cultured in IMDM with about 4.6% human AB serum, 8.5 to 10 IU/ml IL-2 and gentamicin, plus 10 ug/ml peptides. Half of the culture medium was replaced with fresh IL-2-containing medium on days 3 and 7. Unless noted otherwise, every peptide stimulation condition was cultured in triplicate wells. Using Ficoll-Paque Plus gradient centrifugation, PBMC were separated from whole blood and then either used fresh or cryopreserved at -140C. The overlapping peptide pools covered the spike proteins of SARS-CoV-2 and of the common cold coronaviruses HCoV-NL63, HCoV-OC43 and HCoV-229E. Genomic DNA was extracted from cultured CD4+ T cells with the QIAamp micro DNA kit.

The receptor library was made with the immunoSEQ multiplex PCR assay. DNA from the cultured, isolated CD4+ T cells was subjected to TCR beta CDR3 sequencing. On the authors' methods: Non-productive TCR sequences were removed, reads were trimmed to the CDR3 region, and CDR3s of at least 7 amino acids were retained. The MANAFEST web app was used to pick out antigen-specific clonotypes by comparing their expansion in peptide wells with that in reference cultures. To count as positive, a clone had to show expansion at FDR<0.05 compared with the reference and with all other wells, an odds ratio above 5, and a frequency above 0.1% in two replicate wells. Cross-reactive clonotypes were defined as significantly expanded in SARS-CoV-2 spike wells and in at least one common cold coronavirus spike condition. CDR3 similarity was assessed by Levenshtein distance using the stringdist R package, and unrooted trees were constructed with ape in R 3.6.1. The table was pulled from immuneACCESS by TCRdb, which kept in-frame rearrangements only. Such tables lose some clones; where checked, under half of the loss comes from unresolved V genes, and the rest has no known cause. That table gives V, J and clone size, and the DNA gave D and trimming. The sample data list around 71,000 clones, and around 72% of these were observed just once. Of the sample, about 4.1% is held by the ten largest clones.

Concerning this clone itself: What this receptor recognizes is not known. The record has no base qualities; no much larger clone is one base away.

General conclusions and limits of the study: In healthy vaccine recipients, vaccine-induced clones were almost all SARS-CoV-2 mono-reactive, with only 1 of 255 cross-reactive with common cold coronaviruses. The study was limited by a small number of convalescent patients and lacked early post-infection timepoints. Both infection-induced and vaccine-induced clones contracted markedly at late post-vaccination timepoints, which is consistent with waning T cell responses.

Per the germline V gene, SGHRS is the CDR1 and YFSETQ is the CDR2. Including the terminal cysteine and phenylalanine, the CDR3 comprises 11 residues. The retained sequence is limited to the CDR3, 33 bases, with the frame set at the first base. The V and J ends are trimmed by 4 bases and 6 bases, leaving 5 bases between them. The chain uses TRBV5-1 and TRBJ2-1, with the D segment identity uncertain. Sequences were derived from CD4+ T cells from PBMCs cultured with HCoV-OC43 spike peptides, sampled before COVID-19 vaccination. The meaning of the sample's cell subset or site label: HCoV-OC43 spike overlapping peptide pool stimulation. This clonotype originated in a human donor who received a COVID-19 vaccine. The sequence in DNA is TGCGCCAGCAGCATTCTCAATGAGCAGTTCTTC. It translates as CASSILNEQFF.